The 27 T cell receptor beta chains presented below share a single source sample, sequenced in a study of PD-1 blockade in classical Hodgkin lymphoma. TCRdb keeps only in-frame clones here, not all; method: immunoSEQ multiplex PCR. The sample includes some 100,000 clones, roughly 92% seen only once; the top ten take approximately 2.8%. Every patient had relapsed following autologous stem cell transplantation, and cohorts differed in brentuximab vedotin exposure. This material consisted of peripheral blood mononuclear cells (PBMCs), taken at baseline. These receptors were collected from a human donor with classical Hodgkin lymphoma.

The genes are TRBV5-1 and TRBJ2-6; D may match TRBD1 or TRBD2 (5 bases each). The CDR3 loop spans 16 amino acids. Germline V gene data show CDR1 as SGHRS and CDR2 as YFSETQ. Trimming cost V 3 bases and J 0 bases, with 10 bases left between them. The CDR3 bases are TGCGCCAGCAGCTCCGGGGCGAACTCTGGGGCCAACGTCCTGACTTTC. Translating it yields CASSSGANSGANVLTF.

This sequence joins TRBV10-3 and TRBJ1-1; D call uncertain. Per the germline V gene, CDR1 is ENHRY and CDR2 is SYGVKD. The CDR3 length is 16 residues. V dropped 0 bases and J dropped 6 bases, with 17 bases sitting between them. CDR3 amino acids: CAISESIGAAGAEAFF. DNA of the CDR3: TGTGCCATCAGTGAGTCGATTGGTGCAGCTGGCGCTGAAGCTTTCTTT.

This chain joins TRBV6-1 and TRBJ2-5; TRBD2 matches 14 bases. With V trimmed by 3 bases and J by 4 bases, 7 bases remained unmatched. The germline V gene encodes CDR1 MNHNS and CDR2 SASEGT. The CDR3 length is 17 residues. CDR3 coding DNA: TGTGCCAGCAGTGACCCGGGACTAGCGGGAGCGCGAGAGACCCAGTACTTC. Its translation is CASSDPGLAGARETQYF.

This rearrangement joins TRBV9 to TRBJ1-3; no clear D gene. V gave up 0 bases and J gave up 0 bases, with 19 bases separating them. The CDR3 covers 19 residues. Per germline, CDR1 SGDLS and CDR2 YYNGEE. CDR3 sequence: CASSVGPPSLLTSGNTIYF. For the CDR3, the DNA is TGTGCCAGCAGCGTAGGCCCCCCATCCTTACTTACCTCTGGAAACACCATATATTTT.

This chain joins TRBV27 and TRBJ2-1; unclear D gene. This CDR3 is built from 16 residues. V was trimmed by 4 bases and J by 0 bases, leaving 13 bases between them. Looked up from germline, CDR1 is MNHEY and CDR2 is SMNVEV (reference sequence). The CDR3 DNA reads as TGTGCCAGCAGTTCGCCGGAATTAAGCTCCTACAATGAGCAGTTCTTC. Translation gives CASSSPELSSYNEQFF.

The V gene is TRBV30, the J gene TRBJ2-7, with D perhaps matching TRBD2 (5 bases). Germline assignment: CDR1 GTSNPN and CDR2 SVGIG (reference sequence). The V gene lost 3 bases and the J gene lost 1 base, with 7 bases spanning the gap. This CDR3 spans 12 amino acids. The CDR3 loop is CAWRRASYEQYF. The CDR3 bases are TGTGCCTGGAGGAGGGCTTCCTACGAGCAGTACTTC.

The chain carries TRBV10-1 and TRBJ2-1; TRBD1 agrees at 7 bases. CDR1 WNHNN and CDR2 SYGVQD come from the germline V gene (reference sequence). V lost 1 base, J lost 5 bases, and 14 bases stayed unmatched. This CDR3 contains 18 residues. CDR3 residues: CASSEYPGTGDRNNEQFF. For the CDR3, the DNA is TGCGCCAGCAGTGAGTATCCGGGAACAGGGGATCGGAACAATGAGCAGTTCTTC.

The J gene is TRBJ1-1, the V gene TRBV19; D is unresolved. V was clipped by 6 bases and J by 2 bases, with 13 bases between them. CDR3 length: 14 residues. Germline V gene sequence: CDR1 LNHDA, CDR2 SQIVND (reference sequence). The CDR3 DNA is TGTGCCAGTAGCAAAAACGGCGGAAACACTGAAGCTTTCTTT. Protein: CASSKNGGNTEAFF.

This clone has only one observation. CDR3 nucleotides: TGTGCCAGCCTAATCAGCTCTGGGGCCAACGTCCTGACTTTC. Its translation: CASLISSGANVLTF. The J gene is TRBJ2-6, the V gene TRBV2; unclear D gene. Trimming took off 8 bases at V and 0 bases at J, with 8 bases between the two ends. CDR1 and CDR2 from the germline V gene are SNHLY and FYNNEI. The CDR3 covers 14 residues.

The sample holds a few counts of this clone. The rearrangement links TRBV7-5 to TRBJ2-1; the table's D call, TRBD2, has no DNA check behind it. TRBV7-5 has pseudogene status. This CDR3 has 15 residues. CDR3 sequence reads: CARSPTGRIYNEQFF. The CDR3 DNA reads TGTGCCAGAAGCCCCACGGGAAGGATTTACAATGAGCAGTTCTTC.

The chain carries TRBV7-2 and TRBJ2-7; D unresolved. This CDR3 comprises 13 residues. Between the trimmed V and J ends, which lost 3 bases and 2 bases, there was a span of 8 bases. Germline V gene lookup returns CDR1 SGHTA and CDR2 FQGNSA. The CDR3 loop is CASSFYLTYEQYF. CDR3 coding DNA: TGTGCCAGCAGCTTCTATTTAACCTACGAGCAGTACTTC.

The CDR3, as DNA: TGTGCCACTGCGCGGGAGTTCTACAATGAGCAGTTCTTC. Translated, it gives CATAREFYNEQFF. V and J are TRBV6-1 and TRBJ2-1; 7 bases line up with TRBD2. The CDR3 covers 13 residues. V dropped 10 bases and J dropped 3; count of bases not matched to a gene: 6. Germline assignment: CDR1 MNHNS and CDR2 SASEGT.

The rearrangement uses TRBV28 and TRBJ1-1; TRBD1 matches 8 bases. This CDR3 spans 16 amino acids. V shed 4 bases, J shed 5 bases, and the junction held 12 bases outside the gene matches. The V gene's germline CDR1 is MDHEN and CDR2 SYDVKM. The CDR3 bases are TGTGCCAGCAGTTCAGAGGGGGAGACAGGGGAGACTGAAGCTTTCTTT. Translated, it gives CASSSEGETGETEAFF.

The chain couples TRBV28 to TRBJ2-7; 8 bases agree with TRBD1. The CDR3 runs 14 residues. Germline V gene data show CDR1 as MDHEN and CDR2 as SYDVKM. The junction had 7 bases not matched to a gene; V was cut back by 5 bases and J by 4 bases. In DNA, the CDR3 is TGTGCCAGCAGTCCGGGACAGGAGGGATACGAGCAGTACTTC. Amino acid sequence: CASSPGQEGYEQYF. Using reference TRBV28 and TRBJ2-7 for the parts outside the CDR3, the full variable domain is DVKVTQSSRYLVKRTGEKVFLECVQDMDHENMFWYRQDPGLGLRLIYFSYDVKMKEKGDIPEGYSVSREKKERFSLILESASTNQTSMYLCASSPGQEGYEQYFGPGTRLTVT.

The chain is built from TRBV7-2 and TRBJ2-3; D is perhaps TRBD2 (6 bases). The CDR3 has 15 residues. Germline V gene data show CDR1 as SGHTA and CDR2 as FQGNSA. With 5 bases removed from V and 2 bases from J, the gap between germline ends came to 14 bases. In DNA, the CDR3 is TGTGCCAGCAGCAGTGGGTGGGGGGACACAGATACGCAGTATTTT. Protein product: CASSSGWGDTDTQYF.

CDR3 bases: TGTGCCAGCAGCCCAGACGGGTCCGGGGAGCTGTTTTTT. It translates to CASSPDGSGELFF. The genes are TRBV7-9 and TRBJ2-2; no firm D call. The CDR3 covers 13 residues. Germline V gene sequence: CDR1 SEHNR, CDR2 FQNEAQ (reference sequence). V dropped 5 bases and J dropped 6 bases, with 10 bases sitting between them. The full variable domain, in which reference TRBV7-9 and TRBJ2-2 provide the parts outside the CDR3, is DTGVSQNPRHKITKRGQNVTFRCDPISEHNRLYWYRQTLGQGPEFLTYFQNEAQLEKSRLLSDRFSAERPKGSFSTLEIQRTEQGDSAMYLCASSPDGSGELFFGEGSRLTVL.

This clone appeared a few times. The chain joins TRBV10-3 to TRBJ2-3, with TRBD2 as a possible D gene (5 bases). The germline V gene encodes CDR1 ENHRY and CDR2 SYGVKD. Between the trimmed V and J ends, which lost 2 bases and 0 bases, there was a span of 15 bases. This CDR3 is 17 amino acids long. The CDR3 nucleotides are TGTGCCATCAGTGAGAAGATGGCGGGTACTAGCACAGATACGCAGTATTTT. Translated, it gives CAISEKMAGTSTDTQYF.

This chain links TRBV11-3 with TRBJ2-5; D might be TRBD2 (6 bases). The germline V and J ends were trimmed by 3 bases and 2 bases, with 13 bases remaining between them. There are 15 residues in the CDR3. Germline CDR1 SGHNT, CDR2 YENEEA. The chain's CDR3 is CASSLGGTYQETQYF. In DNA, the CDR3 is TGTGCCAGCAGCTTGGGCGGGACTTATCAAGAGACCCAGTACTTC.

This clone was found once. The J gene is TRBJ2-7, the V gene TRBV27; perhaps TRBD2 as D (5 bases). Germline assignment: CDR1 MNHEY and CDR2 SMNVEV (reference sequence). The V gene lost 8 bases and the J gene lost 6 bases, with 5 bases spanning the gap. CDR3 length: 9 residues. This chain's CDR3 is CASGSEQYF. The CDR3 bases are TGTGCCAGCGGGAGCGAGCAGTACTTC.

The chain is built from TRBV6-1 and TRBJ1-1; 7 bases align to TRBD1. Trimming removed 7 bases from V and 11 bases from J; junction bases left unmatched: 13. Germline CDR1 is MNHNS and CDR2 is SASEGT. The CDR3 contains 13 residues. CDR3 sequence reads: CASTEGARQDAFF. DNA for the CDR3: TGTGCCAGCACTGAGGGGGCCCGACAGGACGCTTTCTTT.

This chain links TRBV7-6 with TRBJ2-1; D may be TRBD2 (6 bases). Germline loops: CDR1 SGHVS, CDR2 FNYEAQ. Deletions cut 1 base from V and 6 bases from J, with 19 bases between. The CDR3 is 17 residues long. The CDR3 bases are TGTGCCAGCAGCTTAGGCCCCATGCGGGATAAGGTCAATGAGCAGTTCTTC. Protein: CASSLGPMRDKVNEQFF.

The chain is built from TRBV7-2 and TRBJ2-7; D gene unclear. V lost 3 bases, J lost 3 bases, and 9 bases lay in between. This CDR3 spans 13 amino acids. CDR1 and CDR2 (germline): SGHTA, FQGNSA. The CDR3, as DNA: TGTGCCAGCAGCTTGGGCAGGAGCTACGAGCAGTACTTC. Translated: CASSLGRSYEQYF. Combining the CDR3 with reference TRBV7-2 and TRBJ2-7 gives the whole variable domain GAGVSQSPSNKVTEKGKDVELRCDPISGHTALYWYRQSLGQGLEFLIYFQGNSAPDKSGLPSDRFSAERTGGSVSTLTIQRTQQEDSAVYLCASSLGRSYEQYFGPGTRLTVT.

This chain joins TRBV11-2 and TRBJ1-1; no reliable D call. V was shortened by 4 bases and J by 5 bases, with 17 bases between the two germline ends. The CDR3 sequence is 15 residues long. The germline CDR1 and CDR2 sequences are SGHAT and FQNNGV. The CDR3 sequence is CASSSPLGSWTEAFF. CDR3 bases: TGTGCCAGCAGCTCCCCGTTGGGCTCGTGGACTGAAGCTTTCTTT.

The chain employs TRBV25-1 and TRBJ2-1; D is ambiguous. CDR1 and CDR2 (germline): MGHDK, SYGVNS. The CDR3 runs 13 residues. V gave up 11 bases and J gave up 4 bases, with 15 bases separating them. The CDR3 region is CASGSWAYNEQFF. The CDR3 bases are TGTGCCTCGGGCAGTTGGGCATACAATGAGCAGTTCTTC.

The sample holds one count of this clone. CDR3 nucleotides: TGTGCCAGCAGCTTAGGCCGGACTAGCGGGTTAGCCTACGAGCAGTACTTC. Its translation is CASSLGRTSGLAYEQYF. This sequence joins TRBV13 and TRBJ2-7, with 11 bases fitting TRBD2. V shed 0 bases and J 2 bases; nucleotides not matched to a gene: 6. Germline V CDR1 and CDR2: PRHDT, FYEKMQ (reference sequence). The CDR3 consists of 17 residues.

V is TRBV6-6 and J is TRBJ2-3; weak D call: TRBD1 (6 bases). Germline CDR1 reads MNHNY; CDR2 reads SVGAGI (reference sequence). The CDR3 runs 14 residues. Between the trimmed V and J ends, which lost 7 bases and 2 bases, there was a span of 13 bases. The CDR3 sequence is CASTRTENTDTQYF. CDR3 nucleotide sequence: TGTGCCAGCACCCGGACAGAAAACACAGATACGCAGTATTTT.

With regard to this clone: The junction does not match germline at one end; this may be a read error. Here the CDR3 DNA reads TGTGCCATCAGTGTGGACAAGGCGAAATTTAACTCGGGCTTC. It encodes CAISVDKAKFNSGF. The chain is built from TRBV10-3 and TRBJ2-7; D is perhaps TRBD1 (5 bases). This CDR3 is built from 14 residues. The germline V gene encodes CDR1 ENHRY and CDR2 SYGVKD.